This T cell receptor beta chain is drawn from a study of cytomegalovirus exposure and HLA in healthy donors (dated by TCRdb to the late 2010s). Study-wide context: According to a later analysis, the 110 or so validation repertoires were produced on the same platform as the 666 repertoires of the first cohort. The study aimed to test whether cataloging public T cell receptors could reveal signatures of past pathogen exposure. Besides the first cohort of under 700 subjects, a separate validation cohort made up of over a hundred different subjects was used. To predict cytomegalovirus infection status, the study combined high-throughput TCR immunosequencing, statistical association of individual TCRs with disease status, and machine learning. What the research found in general, with its limitations: Across donors, most TCR sequences were observed very rarely, whereas some public TCRs were present in many individuals. Of the cluster scores, roughly 95% were above 0 in a later analysis, which found that TCRs clustered in the first cohort also tended to co-occur in the approximately 120 validation repertoires. A later analysis had no HLA typing for the validation cohort, so co-occurrence there was scored across all 130 or so repertoires. In both the original and validation cohorts, the classifier was reported to diagnose cytomegalovirus status with high specificity and sensitivity. According to the authors, the approach could potentially be generalized to other disease states and immunological phenotypes. The study gave a list of 150 to 200 TCR beta chains associated with cytomegalovirus. Three of the identified cytomegalovirus-associated TCR beta chains were confirmed in vitro to be specific for cytomegalovirus antigens.

Donors formed part of the validation cohort, which comprised about 130 subjects and was distinct from the first cohort of 666 subjects. Taken from cysteine to phenylalanine, the CDR3 has 13 residues. Of all the DNA, just the CDR3 is kept, 39 bases in frame from base 1. Taken from the germline V gene, the CDR1 and CDR2 loops are MNHNS and SASEGT. A distance of 9 bases separates the germline ends of V and J, which lose 7 bases and 0 bases respectively. A remark on this clone: Its antigen specificity is not known. No much larger clone is present one base from it, and per-base qualities are unavailable.

The library was prepared using the immunoSEQ multiplex PCR assay. As for how the authors treated the data: A statistical classification framework was built to diagnose cytomegalovirus status from the catalog of TCR beta chain sequences. TCRdb re-hosts the immuneACCESS table, in-frame sequences only. Its copies lack some clones; in the studies checked, an unresolved V gene accounts for under half of them, and the cause for the rest is not known. That table gives V, J and clone size, and the DNA gave D and trimming. Across this sample there are over 120,000 clones, with approximately 88% seen only once. The biggest ten clones account for 4.5% of the sample.

The clonotype originates from a man between 18 and 29 years old in good health and CMV-seropositive. The sequenced material came from PBMCs. The rearranged chain carries TRBV6-1 and TRBJ2-5, with a weak D call of TRBD1 (5 bases match). The CDR3 protein is CASNGHHQETQYF. The DNA is as follows: TGTGCCAGCAATGGACACCACCAAGAGACCCAGTACTTC.